These T cell receptor beta chains were read from a single sample in a study of Ad26.COV2.S vaccination and SARS-CoV-2 variants. Produced via immunoSEQ multiplex PCR; TCRdb's table is partial and in-frame only. The sample yields 400,000 to 450,000 clones, 80% to 95% seen once. The source material was peripheral blood, sampled in a trial of Ad26.COV2.S vaccine versus placebo. Receptor source: a person between 18 and 65 years old who received the Ad26.COV2.S COVID-19 vaccine or a placebo. The CDR3 runs from the conserved cysteine through the conserved F or W. The order of the fields is clone size, J gene, D gene, V gene, CDR3 DNA, CDR3 protein. D genes are given only for firm matches. Not every row has a clone size; where given, it reads once, few, many or a size class.

clone_size: NA; j_call: TRBJ2-2; d_call: TRBD1; v_call: TRBV10-3; cdr3_nt: TGTGCCTCTCAACAGGGGACGAACACCGGGGAGCTGTTTTTT; cdr3_aa: CASQQGTNTGELFF
clone_size: NA; j_call: TRBJ2-7; d_call: NA; v_call: TRBV5-4; cdr3_nt: TGTGCCAGCAGCACCTACAGTTCCTCCTACGAGCAGTACTTC; cdr3_aa: CASSTYSSSYEQYF
clone_size: NA; j_call: TRBJ2-4; d_call: NA; v_call: TRBV6-2/TRBV6-3; cdr3_nt: TGTGCCAGCAGTTACCGGGACATTCAGTACTTC; cdr3_aa: CASSYRDIQYF
clone_size: NA; j_call: TRBJ2-2; d_call: TRBD2; v_call: TRBV7-2; cdr3_nt: TGTGCCAGCAGCCCCACTAGCGGGAGGAGGGCCGGGGAGCTGTTTTTT; cdr3_aa: CASSPTSGRRAGELFF
clone_size: NA; j_call: TRBJ2-7; d_call: NA; v_call: TRBV7-2; cdr3_nt: TGTGCCAGCAGCCCAGGACAGCCCCTGGGCGAGCAGTACTTC; cdr3_aa: CASSPGQPLGEQYF
clone_size: few; j_call: TRBJ2-7; d_call: NA; v_call: TRBV13; cdr3_nt: TGTGCCAGCAGCTTCATGGGCCGGCAAGCCTACGAGCAGTACTTC; cdr3_aa: CASSFMGRQAYEQYF
clone_size: NA; j_call: TRBJ2-5; d_call: TRBD1; v_call: TRBV18; cdr3_nt: TGTGCCAGCTCACCATTAGGGGGCCAAGTCCCCCAGTACTTC; cdr3_aa: CASSPLGGQVPQYF
clone_size: NA; j_call: TRBJ1-5; d_call: NA; v_call: TRBV13; cdr3_nt: TGTGCCAGCAGCTTGCGCATGGGTCAGCCCCAGCATTTT; cdr3_aa: CASSLRMGQPQHF
clone_size: NA; j_call: TRBJ2-7; d_call: NA; v_call: TRBV7-2; cdr3_nt: TGTGCCAGCAGCTTACCTAGCCTGTACGAGCAGTACTTC; cdr3_aa: CASSLPSLYEQYF
clone_size: NA; j_call: TRBJ1-1; d_call: NA; v_call: TRBV4-1; cdr3_nt: TGCGCCAGCAGCCAAAAGGGGGACACTGAAGCTTTCTTT; cdr3_aa: CASSQKGDTEAFF
clone_size: NA; j_call: TRBJ2-3; d_call: NA; v_call: TRBV7-6; cdr3_nt: TGTGCCAGCAGCTTAGGCCTGGGTCGTGCAGATACGCAGTATTTT; cdr3_aa: CASSLGLGRADTQYF
clone_size: NA; j_call: TRBJ2-7; d_call: TRBD2; v_call: TRBV5-1; cdr3_nt: TGCGCCAGCAGCTTGCTAGCGGGGGAAGCCTACGAGCAGTACTTC; cdr3_aa: CASSLLAGEAYEQYF
clone_size: NA; j_call: TRBJ2-5; d_call: NA; v_call: TRBV25-1; cdr3_nt: TGTGCCAGCAGTGAACTCAACCAAGAGACCCAGTACTTC; cdr3_aa: CASSELNQETQYF
clone_size: NA; j_call: TRBJ1-6; d_call: TRBD1; v_call: TRBV14; cdr3_nt: TGTGCCAGCAGCCCGACAGGGGGTAATTCACCCCTCCACTTT; cdr3_aa: CASSPTGGNSPLHF
clone_size: few; j_call: TRBJ2-2; d_call: TRBD2; v_call: TRBV7-2; cdr3_nt: TGTGCCAGCAGCTTAAGACTAGCGGGAGGGCCGAGTGACACCGGGGAGCTGTTTTTT; cdr3_aa: CASSLRLAGGPSDTGELFF
clone_size: NA; j_call: TRBJ1-5; d_call: TRBD1; v_call: TRBV19; cdr3_nt: TGTGCCAGTAGGGCCTTACGCGGGACAGGGGGAAGTCAGCCCCAGCATTTT; cdr3_aa: CASRALRGTGGSQPQHF
clone_size: NA; j_call: TRBJ1-1; d_call: NA; v_call: TRBV29-1; cdr3_nt: TGCAGCGTAGATCAGGGGATAGCTTACACTGAAGCTTTCTTT; cdr3_aa: CSVDQGIAYTEAFF
clone_size: NA; j_call: TRBJ2-1; d_call: TRBD2; v_call: TRBV30; cdr3_nt: TGTGCCTGGGGCAGGGATAGCGGGAGGGCGTATGAGCAGTTCTTC; cdr3_aa: CAWGRDSGRAYEQFF